This TCR beta chain was obtained from a study of OX40 agonist ivuxolimab in advanced cancers. Blood sampling was done at baseline, cycle 4 day 1, and cycle 7 day 1. From germline, CDR1 is SQVTM and CDR2 ANQGSEA. The CDR3 spans 14 residues. V was clipped by 5 bases and J by 4 bases, with 18 bases between them. Here immunoSEQ multiplex PCR was the method, and the copy in TCRdb shows in-frame clones only, minus some. This sample has tens of thousands of clones, with approximately 86% found just once. Concerning this clone: Its target is not known.

Study-level results: Expanded clones were, on average, more numerous among CD8+ T cells than CD4+.

The gene calls are TRBV29-1 and TRBJ2-7; D not resolved. The sample consisted of CD4+ or CD8+ T cells sorted from blood, taken in a trial of the OX40 agonist ivuxolimab. This TCR was sampled from an adult with an advanced solid tumor such as melanoma, head and neck, liver or kidney cancer. In DNA, the CDR3 is TGCAGCGTTCGCAGTGACCTTGCGACGTACGAGCAGTACTTC. Translation: CSVRSDLATYEQYF.